Each of the 18 T cell receptor beta chains below was sequenced from the same sample in a study of T cell changes during pregnancy in multiple sclerosis. Generated by immunoSEQ multiplex PCR, the TCRdb table keeps only in-frame clones and is missing some. The sample shows 29,000 or so clones, about 88% of them seen only once. Here the sequenced sample was CD8+ T cells from peripheral blood mononuclear cells, taken in the second trimester of pregnancy. These receptor sequences come from a female donor with multiple sclerosis, enrolled in a pregnancy study.

This sequence joins TRBV6-1 and TRBJ1-6; a weak D match, TRBD1 (5 bases). Germline loops: CDR1 MNHNS, CDR2 SASEGT. Trimming shortened V by 1 base and J by 2 bases, and 15 bases separated the two germline ends. The CDR3 is made up of 18 amino acids. This CDR3 is CASSEGQGFSPYNSPLHF. CDR3 DNA sequence: TGTGCCAGCAGTGAAGGCCAGGGTTTTAGCCCCTATAATTCACCCCTCCACTTT.

The genes are TRBV5-4 and TRBJ2-7; D unresolved. CDR3 size: 15 residues. The germline CDR1 and CDR2 sequences are SGHNT and YYREEE (reference sequence). V was pared by 0 bases and J by 3 bases, with 13 bases between. CDR3 nucleotides: TGTGCCAGCAGCTTGGGTTCCCGTTCGGGCTACGAGCAGTACTTC. It codes for CASSLGSRSGYEQYF.

This clone has just one count. The rearrangement uses TRBV7-2 and TRBJ1-1; 7 nucleotides line up with TRBD1. This CDR3 is 15 amino acids long. CDR1 is SGHTA and CDR2 is FQGNSA in the germline V gene. Trimming at V came to 5 bases and at J to 1 base, leaving 7 bases not matched to a gene. The CDR3 reads CASSLPGQPNTEAFF. The CDR3 region has the DNA TGTGCCAGCAGCCTACCGGGACAGCCGAACACTGAAGCTTTCTTT.

The chain carries TRBV6-1 and TRBJ1-5; TRBD1 aligns across 8 bases. The CDR3 is 15 amino acids. Germline trimming cut 10 bases from V and 6 bases from J; bases unmatched to any gene: 14. Germline CDR1 is MNHNS and CDR2 is SASEGT. The CDR3 region is CATRPGTGDAQPQHF. Written as DNA, the CDR3 is TGTGCCACCAGACCCGGGACAGGTGACGCTCAGCCCCAGCATTTT.

The genes are TRBV7-8 and TRBJ2-5; tentatively, D is TRBD2 (5 bases). The CDR3 has 15 residues. The germline CDR1 and CDR2 sequences are SGHVS and FQNEAQ. Trimming took 5 bases from V and 2 from J, leaving 15 bases between them. CDR3 region: CASSPSGSLQETQYF. Written as DNA, the CDR3 is TGTGCCAGCAGCCCATCGGGGAGTCTACAAGAGACCCAGTACTTC. Full variable domain (remainder filled in from reference TRBV7-8 and TRBJ2-5): GAGVSQSPRYKVAKRGQDVALRCDPISGHVSLFWYQQALGQGPEFLTYFQNEAQLDKSGLPSDRFFAERPEGSVSTLKIQRTQQEDSAVYLCASSPSGSLQETQYFGPGTRLLVL.

This chain links TRBV4-1 with TRBJ2-3; TRBD2 matches at 7 bases. The CDR3 is 15 residues long. V shed 4 bases and J 4 bases; nucleotides not matched to a gene: 8. Germline CDR1 reads MGHRA; CDR2 reads YSYEKL. The CDR3 loop reads CASSPPPGLSDTQYF. In DNA, the CDR3 is TGCGCCAGCAGCCCCCCTCCGGGACTATCAGATACGCAGTATTTT.

This chain connects TRBV9 to TRBJ2-7, with 7 bases aligning to TRBD1. CDR1 is SGDLS and CDR2 is YYNGEE in the germline V gene. The V gene end was trimmed by 0 bases and the J gene end by 0 bases; junction bases not matched to a gene: 6. The CDR3 consists of 16 residues. CDR3 sequence: CASSVGEQGSSYEQYF. CDR3 in DNA: TGTGCCAGCAGCGTAGGTGAACAGGGGAGCTCCTACGAGCAGTACTTC.

The gene calls are TRBV15 and TRBJ1-2; 9 bases line up with TRBD1. The CDR3 has 21 residues. J was trimmed by 4 bases and V by 6 bases; bases with no gene match: 27. Germline-derived CDR1 and CDR2 are LNHNV and YYDKDF (reference sequence). CDR3 DNA: TGTGCCACCAGTGAACCGGGACAGGGTTCGCGTAAAGGTTTGGGGTTCTATGGCTACACCTTC. Translation gives CATSEPGQGSRKGLGFYGYTF.

The chain is built from TRBV5-1 and TRBJ1-1, with D possibly matching TRBD1 (5 bases). CDR1 is SGHRS, CDR2 YFSETQ, per germline. CDR3 size: 12 residues. The V and J ends lost 2 bases and 3 bases respectively, with 5 bases between them. As DNA, the CDR3 is TGCGCCAGCAGCTTAGGGGACACTGAAGCTTTCTTT. Translated, it gives CASSLGDTEAFF.

The J gene is TRBJ1-5, the V gene TRBV7-2; the D gene is possibly TRBD1 (6 bases). Germline-derived CDR1 and CDR2 are SGHTA and FQGNSA. The V end lost 3 bases, the J end lost 6 bases, and 15 bases lay between the germline ends. The CDR3 is made up of 15 amino acids. The CDR3 nucleotides read TGTGCCAGCAGCTTGAGGGGGAACCTAGGTCAGCCCCAGCATTTT. It yields the protein CASSLRGNLGQPQHF.

This clone was observed once. The chain joins TRBV30 to TRBJ1-3, with D unclear. The CDR3 totals 15 residues. Germline V CDR1 and CDR2: GTSNPN, SVGIG (reference sequence). V lost 3 bases and J lost 0, with 12 bases in between. The CDR3: CAWSPRESSGNTIYF. CDR3 sequence (DNA): TGTGCCTGGAGCCCACGGGAGTCCTCTGGAAACACCATATATTTT.

This clone was observed a single time. The V gene is TRBV6-5, the J gene TRBJ2-1; possible D gene TRBD2, 5 bases. V lost 2 bases and J 3 bases, leaving 11 bases between the germline ends. Germline-derived CDR1 and CDR2 are MNHEY and SVGAGI. CDR3 length: 15 amino acids. CDR3 in amino acids: CASSYRLALYNEQFF. The CDR3, as DNA: TGTGCCAGCAGTTACCGGCTAGCTCTCTACAATGAGCAGTTCTTC.

The rearrangement joins TRBV11-2 to TRBJ1-2; D may be TRBD1 (5 bases). CDR1 is SGHAT, CDR2 FQNNGV, per germline. The CDR3 is made up of 17 amino acids. With 4 bases removed from V and 0 bases from J, the gap between germline ends came to 18 bases. The CDR3 DNA reads as TGTGCCAGCAGCTCTAATGGACATCATGAAACTAACTATGGCTACACCTTC. As protein: CASSSNGHHETNYGYTF.

The V call is TRBV27, the J call TRBJ2-3; D not certain. V was trimmed by 2 bases and J by 4 bases, leaving 10 bases between them. Germline values: CDR1 MNHEY, CDR2 SMNVEV (reference sequence). The CDR3 sequence is 14 residues long. CDR3 nucleotides: TGTGCCAGCAGTTTAATACAGCATGCAGATACGCAGTATTTT. Amino acids: CASSLIQHADTQYF.

The V and J genes are TRBV5-1 and TRBJ2-2, with D possibly matching TRBD1 (5 bases). Trimming shortened V by 0 bases and J by 1 base, and 10 bases separated the two germline ends. CDR1 is SGHRS, CDR2 YFSETQ, per germline. The CDR3 has 16 amino acids. The CDR3 region has the DNA TGCGCCAGCAGCTTGGAGCGCCAGGGGAACACCGGGGAGCTGTTTTTT. This translates into CASSLERQGNTGELFF.

The V and J genes are TRBV7-2 and TRBJ1-5; no reliable D call. Trimming removed 2 bases at V and 5 bases at J, with 13 bases between. The CDR3 is 15 residues long. Looked up from germline, CDR1 is SGHTA and CDR2 is FQGNSA. Here the CDR3 reads CASSLWEDIDQPQHF. The CDR3 DNA follows: TGTGCCAGCAGCTTATGGGAGGATATCGATCAGCCCCAGCATTTT.

The V and J genes are TRBV2 and TRBJ2-6, with 9 bases fitting TRBD1. The length of the CDR3 is 15 residues. V trimming: 5 bases; J trimming: 4 bases; junction bases outside the gene matches: 3. Germline V gene lookup returns CDR1 SNHLY and CDR2 FYNNEI. CDR3: CASSYRGQGANVLTF. The CDR3 DNA is TGTGCCAGCAGTTACAGGGGGCAAGGGGCCAACGTCCTGACTTTC.

The chain has TRBV4-1 and TRBJ2-5; tentative D call: TRBD1 (6 bases). This CDR3 has 15 amino acids. The germline CDR1 and CDR2 sequences are MGHRA and YSYEKL. Trimming pared 4 bases from V and 4 bases from J, leaving 16 bases between. CDR3 sequence reads: CASSPTRTAAETQYF. CDR3 nucleotide sequence: TGCGCCAGCAGCCCTACCCGGACAGCTGCAGAGACCCAGTACTTC.